One and the same sample provided the 14 T cell receptor beta chains below, sequenced in a study of technical replicates of blood from a few donors. The method was immunoSEQ multiplex PCR; TCRdb's version includes in-frame clones alone and lacks a portion of them. This table has 80,000 to 95,000 clones, about 94% appearing once. Sequencing used T cells isolated from PBMCs. The receptors derive from a human donor in good health.

The rearrangement joins TRBV4-1 to TRBJ2-1; 14 bases are a match to TRBD2. The CDR3 length is 18 residues. V was clipped by 0 bases and J by 6 bases; unmatched bases: 7. Germline values: CDR1 MGHRA, CDR2 YSYEKL. The CDR3 bases are TGCGCCAGCAGCCAAGATCCGACTAGCGGGAGGGGGGGCAATGAGCAGTTCTTC. Translation: CASSQDPTSGRGGNEQFF.

This rearrangement joins TRBV29-1 to TRBJ2-1; TRBD2 aligns across 12 bases. The CDR3 is made up of 17 amino acids. The V and J ends lost 3 bases and 5 bases, in that order; junction bases with no gene match: 11. Germline assignment: CDR1 SQVTM and CDR2 ANQGSEA. CDR3 nucleotide sequence: TGCAGCGTTGAGGTACTAGCGGGAGGAATGGGGGACAATGAGCAGTTCTTC. Encoded protein: CSVEVLAGGMGDNEQFF.

J is TRBJ1-2 and V is TRBV5-6; D may be TRBD1 (5 bases). The CDR3 is 17 amino acids. Germline CDR1 SGHDT, CDR2 YYEEEE. Deletions cut 6 bases from V and 4 bases from J, with 25 bases between. CDR3 sequence reads: CASTLNGHGRLTYGYTF. CDR3 nucleotide sequence: TGTGCCAGCACCCTTAATGGACACGGACGGTTGACCTATGGCTACACCTTC.

This clone was seen more than once but under ten times. In DNA form, the CDR3 reads TGTGCCAGCAGTGAAGCCGACAGGCTCTATGGCTACACCTTC. It codes for CASSEADRLYGYTF. The genes are TRBV6-1 and TRBJ1-2, with D maybe TRBD1 (6 bases). V dropped 0 bases and J dropped 4 bases, with 9 bases sitting between them. CDR1 and CDR2 (germline): MNHNS, SASEGT. The CDR3 has 14 residues.

V is TRBV6-5 and J is TRBJ2-2; no clear D gene. CDR1 is MNHEY and CDR2 is SVGAGI in the germline V gene. The germline V and J ends were trimmed by 8 bases and 4 bases, with 14 bases remaining between them. CDR3 size: 14 residues. The CDR3 sequence: CASRAQVRTGELFF. CDR3 nucleotide sequence: TGTGCCAGCCGTGCTCAGGTTCGCACCGGGGAGCTGTTTTTT.

The chain employs TRBV6-4 and TRBJ2-6; D might be TRBD1 (6 bases). Trimming took 3 bases from V and 1 from J, leaving 7 bases between them. The CDR3 loop spans 15 amino acids. Germline values: CDR1 MRHNA, CDR2 SNTAGT. CDR3 bases: TGTGCCAGCAGTGAACAGGGTTCTGGGGCCAACGTCCTGACTTTC. It codes for CASSEQGSGANVLTF.

CDR3: CASSFTGTSYEQYF. CDR3 in DNA: TGTGCCAGCAGCTTTACGGGAACTTCCTACGAGCAGTACTTC. The chain recombines TRBV11-3 with TRBJ2-7, with D perhaps matching TRBD2 (5 bases). With 3 bases removed from V and 1 base from J, the gap between germline ends came to 10 bases. In germline, CDR1 is SGHNT, CDR2 YENEEA. This CDR3 is built from 14 residues. Based on the CDR3 plus reference TRBV11-3 and TRBJ2-7, the full variable domain is EAGVVQSPRYKIIEKKQPVAFWCNPISGHNTLYWYLQNLGQGPELLIRYENEEAVDDSQLPKDRFSAERLKGVDSTLKIQPAELGDSAVYLCASSFTGTSYEQYFGPGTRLTVT.

V and J are TRBV15 and TRBJ1-1; D unclear. The CDR3 consists of 14 residues. Per the germline V gene, CDR1 is LNHNV and CDR2 is YYDKDF (reference sequence). Trimming shortened V by 0 bases and J by 7 bases, and 12 bases separated the two germline ends. The DNA of the CDR3 is TGTGCCACCAGCAGAGATGTAGCGCAAGGTGAAGCTTTCTTT. Translating it yields CATSRDVAQGEAFF.

The chain combines TRBV19 with TRBJ2-6, with D possibly TRBD1 on 5 matching bases. V lost 3 bases and J lost 4, with 13 bases in between. Germline CDR1 LNHDA, CDR2 SQIVND (reference sequence). There are 16 residues in the CDR3. CDR3 sequence: CASSIAGLSGANVLTF. The CDR3 bases are TGTGCCAGTAGTATTGCAGGGTTATCGGGGGCCAACGTCCTGACTTTC. The full variable domain, completed using reference TRBV19 and TRBJ2-6, is DGGITQSPKYLFRKEGQNVTLSCEQNLNHDAMYWYRQDPGQGLRLIYYSQIVNDFQKGDIAEGYSVSREKKESFPLTVTSAQKNPTAFYLCASSIAGLSGANVLTFGAGSRLTVL.

V and J are TRBV5-5 and TRBJ1-2; 9 nucleotides align to TRBD1. Germline V CDR1 and CDR2: SGHKS, YYEKEE (reference sequence). Unmatched junction bases numbered 14, after V lost 0 bases and J lost 5 bases. The CDR3 spans 18 residues. Here the CDR3 DNA reads TGTGCCAGCAGCTTGGAAGGACAGGGGCCCGGCTCCGTTTATGGCTACACCTTC. Translating gives CASSLEGQGPGSVYGYTF.

The chain combines TRBV28 with TRBJ1-2; D is unresolved. Germline CDR1 and CDR2: MDHEN and SYDVKM. V lost 4 bases and J 3 bases, leaving 21 bases between the germline ends. The CDR3 sequence is 17 residues long. The CDR3 here is CASSYLLWAPSDYGYTF. CDR3 nucleotides: TGTGCCAGCAGTTATCTCCTGTGGGCACCCTCAGACTATGGCTACACCTTC.

The genes are TRBV18 and TRBJ2-4; possibly TRBD1 for D (6 bases). Trimming removed 3 bases at V and 0 bases at J, with 12 bases between. CDR1 and CDR2 (germline): KGHSH, LQKENI. The CDR3 loop spans 16 amino acids. CDR3 in DNA: TGTGCCAGCTCACCTCGGGACACCATAGCCAAAAACATTCAGTACTTC. Protein product: CASSPRDTIAKNIQYF.

This chain links TRBV7-2 with TRBJ1-1, with TRBD1 matching over 8 bases. CDR1 is SGHTA, CDR2 FQGNSA, per germline. This CDR3 spans 18 amino acids. After removal of 1 base from V and 1 base from J, the junction contained 11 bases not matched to a gene. Written as DNA, the CDR3 is TGTGCCAGCAGCTTAGTTTACCGGGACAGGAGTTGGAACACTGAAGCTTTCTTT. This gives the protein CASSLVYRDRSWNTEAFF.

The chain combines TRBV29-1 with TRBJ2-3; D may be TRBD1 (6 bases). V shed 7 bases and J shed 6 bases, with 20 bases lying between them. The germline V gene has CDR1 SQVTM and CDR2 ANQGSEA. This CDR3 is built from 14 residues. The CDR3 coding sequence is TGCAGCGGAAAAACAGGGTTATCGTCCGATACGCAGTATTTT. Residues: CSGKTGLSSDTQYF.